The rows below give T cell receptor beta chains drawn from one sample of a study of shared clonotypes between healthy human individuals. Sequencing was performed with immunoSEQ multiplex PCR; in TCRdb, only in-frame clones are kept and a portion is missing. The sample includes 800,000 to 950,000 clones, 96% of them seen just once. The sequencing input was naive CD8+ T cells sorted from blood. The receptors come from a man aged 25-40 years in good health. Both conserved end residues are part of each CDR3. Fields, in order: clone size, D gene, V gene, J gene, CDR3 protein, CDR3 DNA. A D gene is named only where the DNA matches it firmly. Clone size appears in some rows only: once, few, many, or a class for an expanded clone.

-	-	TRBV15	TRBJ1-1	CATSRVGRNTEAFF	TGTGCCACCAGCAGAGTCGGACGGAACACTGAAGCTTTCTTT
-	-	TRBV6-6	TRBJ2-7	CASSYSHGFSYEQYF	TGTGCCAGCAGTTACTCTCACGGGTTCTCCTACGAGCAGTACTTC
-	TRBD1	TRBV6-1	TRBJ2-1	CASKGQGAYNEQFF	TGTGCCAGCAAAGGACAGGGGGCCTACAATGAGCAGTTCTTC
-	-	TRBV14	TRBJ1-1	CASSQDFSEAFF	TGTGCCAGCAGCCAAGATTTCAGTGAAGCTTTCTTT
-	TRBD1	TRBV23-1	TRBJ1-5	CASSHYGQESNQPQHF	TGCGCCAGCAGTCACTATGGACAGGAGAGCAATCAGCCCCAGCATTTT
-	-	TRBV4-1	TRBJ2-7	CASSQVASLGDLSYEQYF	TGCGCCAGCAGCCAAGTGGCCTCTCTAGGGGACCTCTCCTACGAGCAGTACTTC
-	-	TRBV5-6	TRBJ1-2	CASSGTGFSTF	TGTGCCAGCAGCGGAACAGGGTTTTCCACCTTC
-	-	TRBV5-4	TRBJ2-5	CASSQKNEPTETQYF	TGTGCCAGCAGCCAAAAAAACGAACCCACGGAGACCCAGTACTTC
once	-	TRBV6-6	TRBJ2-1	CASSLPGNEQFF	TGTGCCAGCAGTCTCCCGGGCAATGAGCAGTTCTTC
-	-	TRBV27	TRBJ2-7	CASSFVRGSYEQYF	TGTGCCAGCAGTTTCGTCAGGGGATCCTACGAGCAGTACTTC
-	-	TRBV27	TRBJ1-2	CASSLSPAIYGYTF	TGTGCCAGCAGTTTATCACCAGCCATCTATGGCTACACCTTC